Listed here is a single TCR beta chain. These data come from a study of shared clonotypes between healthy human individuals. The V and J ends lost 3 bases and 8 bases respectively, with 7 bases between them. The CDR3 is 12 residues long. Per germline, CDR1 SGHVS and CDR2 FNYEAQ. Some clones are missing from TCRdb's copy, which holds only in-frame ones; the method was immunoSEQ multiplex PCR. The repertoire consists of millions of clones, with around 96% occurring once and the leading ten covering approximately 1.2%. CD8 cells classed as naive were CD45RO-negative and positively selected for CCR7, excluding terminally differentiated effector memory CD45RA+ cells.

The receptor's source is a young man in good health. The rearrangement joins TRBV7-6 to TRBJ1-4, with no clear D. Sequenced: naive CD8+ T cells sorted from blood. CDR3 sequence (DNA): TGTGCCAGCAGCTTCCCGGGGGAAAAACTGTTTTTT. This encodes CASSFPGEKLFF.